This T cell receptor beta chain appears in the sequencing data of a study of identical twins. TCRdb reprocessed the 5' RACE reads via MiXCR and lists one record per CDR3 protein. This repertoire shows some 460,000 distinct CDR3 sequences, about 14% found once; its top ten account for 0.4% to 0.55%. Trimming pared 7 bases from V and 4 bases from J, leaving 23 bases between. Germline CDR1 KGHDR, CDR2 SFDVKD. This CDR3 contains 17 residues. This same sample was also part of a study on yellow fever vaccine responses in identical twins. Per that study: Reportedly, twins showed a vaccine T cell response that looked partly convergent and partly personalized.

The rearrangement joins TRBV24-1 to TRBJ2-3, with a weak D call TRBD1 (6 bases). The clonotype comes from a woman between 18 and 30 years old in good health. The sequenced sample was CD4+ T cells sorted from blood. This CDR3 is CATRASLTGRGADTQYF. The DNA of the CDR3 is TGTGCCACCAGGGCCTCCCTGACAGGAAGAGGGGCAGATACGCAGTATTTT.